Listed here are 24 T cell receptor beta chains from one sample, sequenced in a study of blood T cell repertoires in COVID-19. Using immunoSEQ multiplex PCR, the repertoire was profiled, and TCRdb retains in-frame clones only, with some absent. The sample carries a few hundred thousand clones, approximately 85% recorded once. What was sequenced was PBMCs or T cells enriched from blood (not recorded which). All receptors come from a woman between 50 and 59 years old who had recovered from COVID-19.

The V call is TRBV28, the J call TRBJ1-2; D gene ambiguous. The CDR3 spans 11 residues. Germline V gene lookup returns CDR1 MDHEN and CDR2 SYDVKM. Trimming cost V 2 bases and J 7 bases, with 5 bases left between them. The CDR3 nucleotides read TGTGCCAGCAGTTTAAGAGTTGGCTACACCTTC. As protein: CASSLRVGYTF.

This clone was observed many times. The chain uses TRBV2 and TRBJ2-7, with TRBD1 matching 10 bases. This CDR3 contains 13 residues. V trimming: 10 bases; J trimming: 2 bases; junction bases outside the gene matches: 5. Looked up from germline, CDR1 is SNHLY and CDR2 is FYNNEI. DNA for the CDR3: TGTGCCACCAGACAGGGGGCCCCCTACGAGCAGTACTTC. Protein product: CATRQGAPYEQYF.

This chain uses TRBV19 with TRBJ1-2; TRBD1 matches 9 bases. V shed 5 bases and J 4 bases; nucleotides not matched to a gene: 2. Germline lookup yields CDR1 LNHDA and CDR2 SQIVND (reference sequence). The CDR3 has 13 amino acids. In DNA form, the CDR3 reads TGTGCCAGTAGTGAGACAGGGGGCTATGGCTACACCTTC. The encoded protein is CASSETGGYGYTF.

The rearrangement links TRBV18 to TRBJ2-6, with 7 bases matching TRBD1. The trim removed 8 bases at V and 1 base at J, leaving 8 bases unmatched. Per the germline V gene, CDR1 is KGHSH and CDR2 is LQKENI. CDR3 length equals 16 residues. The CDR3 sequence: CASHRQGVSGANVLTF. CDR3 coding DNA: TGTGCCAGCCACCGACAGGGTGTATCTGGGGCCAACGTCCTGACTTTC.

The chain has TRBV6-5 and TRBJ1-6; 8 nucleotides align to TRBD1. From germline, CDR1 is MNHEY and CDR2 SVGAGI. This CDR3 is 16 amino acids long. Trimming removed 2 bases from V and 5 bases from J; junction bases left unmatched: 5. CDR3 amino acids: CASSYRGQGDNSPLHF. The CDR3 bases are TGTGCCAGCAGTTACCGAGGACAGGGCGATAATTCACCCCTCCACTTT.

The rearrangement joins TRBV29-1 to TRBJ2-2; 8 bases map to TRBD1. CDR1 SQVTM and CDR2 ANQGSEA come from the germline V gene. V was clipped by 2 bases and J by 5 bases; unmatched bases: 7. The CDR3 runs to 15 residues. Here the CDR3 reads CSVERSDRVTGELFF. CDR3 nucleotides: TGCAGCGTTGAACGATCGGACAGGGTGACCGGGGAGCTGTTTTTT.

V usage is TRBV28 and J usage is TRBJ1-5, with no clear D. Germline values: CDR1 MDHEN, CDR2 SYDVKM. The germline V and J ends were trimmed by 6 bases and 0 bases, with 21 bases remaining between them. The CDR3 sequence is 18 residues long. CDR3 residues: CASSEITGQTYSNQPQHF. The CDR3 coding sequence is TGTGCCAGCAGCGAGATAACTGGGCAGACCTATAGCAATCAGCCCCAGCATTTT.

V gene TRBV3-1 (or the pseudogene TRBV3-2) combines with J gene TRBJ1-1; D call uncertain. The CDR3 spans 15 residues. Germline V gives CDR1 LGHDT, CDR2 YNNKEL (reference sequence). V lost 1 base to trimming and J lost 5 bases, with 14 bases between them. The CDR3 loop is CASSQGAPGGTEAFF. CDR3 nucleotides: TGTGCCAGCAGCCAAGGCGCGCCCGGCGGGACTGAAGCTTTCTTT.

The chain has TRBV7-2 and TRBJ2-3, with 8 positions matching TRBD1. Trimming removed 6 bases from V and 4 bases from J; junction bases left unmatched: 12. Looked up from germline, CDR1 is SGHTA and CDR2 is FQGNSA. CDR3 length: 16 amino acids. The CDR3 sequence: CASRFGQGARADTQYF. In nucleotides, the CDR3 is TGTGCCAGCAGGTTTGGGCAGGGGGCGCGGGCAGATACGCAGTATTTT.

As DNA, the CDR3 is TGTGCCAGCAGCCAAGACAGACTAAATTCACCCCTCCACTTT. Translating it yields CASSQDRLNSPLHF. This rearrangement joins TRBV3-1 (or the pseudogene TRBV3-2) to TRBJ1-6; D ambiguous. This CDR3 region has 14 residues. V lost 0 bases, J lost 7 bases, and 7 bases lay in between. Germline-derived CDR1 and CDR2 are LGHDT and YNNKEL (reference sequence).

The rearrangement links TRBV30 to TRBJ1-4; TRBD1 might be the D (5 bases). The CDR3 totals 13 residues. The germline V gene has CDR1 GTSNPN and CDR2 SVGIG (reference sequence). The V end was cut by 3 bases, the J end by 8 bases, with 13 bases between. CDR3 coding DNA: TGTGCCTGGAGCCCAAGGAGGGGCGAAAAACTGTTTTTT. Its protein is CAWSPRRGEKLFF.

V usage is TRBV5-1 and J usage is TRBJ1-1; a possible D gene is TRBD1 (5 bases). Germline V gene lookup returns CDR1 SGHRS and CDR2 YFSETQ. Trimming left V 0 bases short and J 1 base short, with 16 bases between. This CDR3 is built from 17 residues. CDR3 sequence: CASSLAAAGGGNTEAFF. The CDR3 nucleotides read TGCGCCAGCAGCTTGGCGGCAGCGGGGGGAGGGAACACTGAAGCTTTCTTT.

In its sample, this clone was seen a few times. J is TRBJ2-7 and V is TRBV12-3 or TRBV12-4; TRBD1 agrees at 8 bases. The CDR3 runs to 13 residues. Unmatched junction bases numbered 4, after V lost 4 bases and J lost 5 bases. CDR3 DNA sequence: TGTGCCAGCAGTTGGACAGGGAGAGACGAGCAGTACTTC. Translating it yields CASSWTGRDEQYF.

The chain employs TRBV4-1 and TRBJ2-7; 9 bases line up with TRBD1. This CDR3 region has 16 residues. CDR1 is MGHRA and CDR2 is YSYEKL in the germline V gene. Losses at the gene ends were 2 bases for V and 3 bases for J; bases not matched to a gene: 8. The CDR3, as DNA: TGCGCCAGCAGCCAACGAAGGACAGGGGCATACTACGAGCAGTACTTC. This sequence encodes CASSQRRTGAYYEQYF.

The CDR3 DNA reads as TGCAGCGTTTGGCAGGGGGAAGGCTACACCTTC. Amino acids: CSVWQGEGYTF. V and J are TRBV29-1 and TRBJ1-2, with TRBD1 matching over 7 bases. With 5 bases clipped from V and 8 bases from J, the junction kept 5 bases outside the gene matches. The CDR3 totals 11 residues. CDR1 SQVTM and CDR2 ANQGSEA come from the germline V gene.

CDR3 sequence (DNA): TGTGCCAGCAGCTTAAGAGAAACCTACGAGCAGTACTTC. It translates to CASSLRETYEQYF. The chain links TRBV12-1 to TRBJ2-7; TRBD2, the D gene given by the table, was not confirmed from the DNA. TRBV12-1 is noted as a pseudogene. CDR3 size: 13 residues.

The chain combines TRBV11-2 with TRBJ1-4; 9 bases align to TRBD1. Germline CDR1 and CDR2: SGHAT and FQNNGV. The CDR3 is 15 amino acids. With V trimmed by 6 bases and J by 7 bases, 9 bases remained unmatched. The CDR3 region is CASRPRTGAGEKLFF. CDR3 nucleotides: TGTGCCAGCAGACCGCGGACAGGGGCGGGTGAAAAACTGTTTTTT.

Only one count was recorded for this clone. CDR3 in DNA: TGTGCCAGCAGCGTAGCCCGTGGCCCCTACGAGCAGTACTTC. It codes for CASSVARGPYEQYF. The genes are TRBV9 and TRBJ2-7, with D unresolved. This CDR3 spans 14 amino acids. Germline V gives CDR1 SGDLS, CDR2 YYNGEE. V lost 0 bases and J lost 2, with 9 bases in between.

This chain connects TRBV11-2 to TRBJ1-6; D may be TRBD1 (6 bases). The V end lost 4 bases, the J end lost 3 bases, and 13 bases lay between the germline ends. The CDR3 runs to 16 residues. In germline, CDR1 is SGHAT, CDR2 FQNNGV. CDR3 sequence (DNA): TGTGCCAGCAGCTCCCCCCGGGACAACTATAATTCACCCCTCCACTTT. It translates to CASSSPRDNYNSPLHF. Using reference TRBV11-2 and TRBJ1-6 for the parts outside the CDR3, the full variable domain is EAGVAQSPRYKIIEKRQSVAFWCNPISGHATLYWYQQILGQGPKLLIQFQNNGVVDDSQLPKDRFSAERLKGVDSTLKIQPAKLEDSAVYLCASSSPRDNYNSPLHFGNGTRLTVT.

The V call is TRBV28, the J call TRBJ2-7, with 8 positions matching TRBD1. This CDR3 contains 16 residues. The J segment lost 5 bases and the V segment lost 7 bases, leaving 16 bases of the junction unmatched. Germline lookup yields CDR1 MDHEN and CDR2 SYDVKM. The CDR3 is CASTAVGQGGTHEQYF. The CDR3 coding sequence is TGTGCCAGCACCGCGGTCGGACAGGGTGGTACACACGAGCAGTACTTC. Full variable domain (rest looked up from reference TRBV28 and TRBJ2-7): DVKVTQSSRYLVKRTGEKVFLECVQDMDHENMFWYRQDPGLGLRLIYFSYDVKMKEKGDIPEGYSVSREKKERFSLILESASTNQTSMYLCASTAVGQGGTHEQYFGPGTRLTVT.

The J gene is TRBJ1-2, the V gene TRBV18; a weak D match, TRBD1 (5 bases). The germline V gene encodes CDR1 KGHSH and CDR2 LQKENI. V dropped 3 bases and J dropped 2 bases, with 13 bases sitting between them. This CDR3 is built from 15 residues. The DNA of the CDR3 is TGTGCCAGCTCACCTATACAGGATTCAAACTATGGCTACACCTTC. The encoded protein is CASSPIQDSNYGYTF.

As to this clone: The sample carries other DNA sequences with the same CDR3. CDR3 sequence: CASSLAGSYEQYF. For the CDR3, the DNA is TGTGCCAGCAGCTTGGCAGGCTCCTACGAGCAGTACTTC. The rearrangement links TRBV11-2 to TRBJ2-7; the D is unclear. V lost 3 bases to trimming and J lost 0 bases, with 6 bases between them. The CDR3 contains 13 residues. The germline gives CDR1 SGHAT, CDR2 FQNNGV.

This clone was found once. The chain is built from TRBV15 and TRBJ2-7, with D possibly being TRBD2 (6 bases). CDR1 and CDR2 (germline): LNHNV, YYDKDF (reference sequence). The CDR3 runs 14 residues. The V end was cut by 6 bases, the J end by 3 bases, with 15 bases between. The DNA for the CDR3 is TGTGCCACCAGAGAAGGAGGGTCTCTCTACGAGCAGTACTTC. It yields the protein CATREGGSLYEQYF.

The genes are TRBV6-5 and TRBJ2-2, with 11 bases identical to TRBD1. Looked up from germline, CDR1 is MNHEY and CDR2 is SVGAGI. This CDR3 comprises 16 residues. V shed 4 bases and J 4 bases; nucleotides not matched to a gene: 5. The CDR3, as DNA: TGTGCCAGCAGTTCTTGGACAGGGGGCGCCACCGGGGAGCTGTTTTTT. Translation: CASSSWTGGATGELFF.